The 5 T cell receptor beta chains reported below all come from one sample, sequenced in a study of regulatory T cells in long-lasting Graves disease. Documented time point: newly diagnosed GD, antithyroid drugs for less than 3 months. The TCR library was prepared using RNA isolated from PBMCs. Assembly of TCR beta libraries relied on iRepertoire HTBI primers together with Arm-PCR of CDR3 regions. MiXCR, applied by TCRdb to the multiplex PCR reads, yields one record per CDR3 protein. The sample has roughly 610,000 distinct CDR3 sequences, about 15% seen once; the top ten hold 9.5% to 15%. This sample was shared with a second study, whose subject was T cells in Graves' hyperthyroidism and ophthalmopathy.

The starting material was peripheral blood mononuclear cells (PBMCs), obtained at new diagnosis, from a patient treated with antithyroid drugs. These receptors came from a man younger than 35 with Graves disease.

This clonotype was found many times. The CDR3 DNA reads as TGTGCCAGCAGCTTACCCGGTCCCACCCCCTACGAGCAGTACTTC. It encodes CASSLPGPTPYEQYF. The J gene is TRBJ2-7, the V gene TRBV11-1, with D unresolved. Trimming left V 2 bases short and J 2 bases short, with 13 bases between. The germline V gene has CDR1 SGHAT and CDR2 FQDESV (reference sequence). There are 15 residues in the CDR3.

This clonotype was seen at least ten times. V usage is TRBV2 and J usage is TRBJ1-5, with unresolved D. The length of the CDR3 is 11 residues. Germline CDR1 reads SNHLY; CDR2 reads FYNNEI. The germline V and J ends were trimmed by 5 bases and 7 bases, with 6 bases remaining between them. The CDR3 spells CASSRGQPQHF. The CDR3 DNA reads TGTGCCAGCAGTCGGGGACAGCCCCAGCATTTT. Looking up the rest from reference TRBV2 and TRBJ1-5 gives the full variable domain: EPEVTQTPSHQVTQMGQEVILRCVPISNHLYFYWYRQILGQKVEFLVSFYNNEISEKSEIFDDQFSVERPDGSNFTLKIRSTKLEDSAMYFCASSRGQPQHFGDGTRLSIL.

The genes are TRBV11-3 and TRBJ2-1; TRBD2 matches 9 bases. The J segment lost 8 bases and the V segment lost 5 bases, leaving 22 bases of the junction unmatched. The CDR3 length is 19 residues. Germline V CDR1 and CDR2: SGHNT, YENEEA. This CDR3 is CASSLLAGAGFNYHDEQFF. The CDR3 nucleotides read TGTGCCAGCAGCCTCTTAGCGGGAGCGGGCTTTAACTATCACGATGAGCAGTTCTTC.

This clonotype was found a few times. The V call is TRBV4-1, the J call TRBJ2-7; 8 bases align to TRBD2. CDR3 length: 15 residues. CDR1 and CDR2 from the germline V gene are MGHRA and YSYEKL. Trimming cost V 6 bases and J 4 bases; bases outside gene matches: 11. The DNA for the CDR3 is TGCGCCAGCAGACCGACTAGCGAGGACCCATACGAGCAGTACTTC. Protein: CASRPTSEDPYEQYF.

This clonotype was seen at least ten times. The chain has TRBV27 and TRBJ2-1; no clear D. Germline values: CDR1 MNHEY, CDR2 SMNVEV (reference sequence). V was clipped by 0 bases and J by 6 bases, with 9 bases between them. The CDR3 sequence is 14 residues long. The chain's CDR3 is CASSLSTGGNEQFF. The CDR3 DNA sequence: TGTGCCAGCAGTTTATCGACTGGTGGCAATGAGCAGTTCTTC.